This T cell receptor (beta chain) was obtained from a study of Ad26.COV2.S vaccination and SARS-CoV-2 variants. Repertoires were generated with immunoSEQ multiplex PCR, while TCRdb's copy carries only in-frame clones and drops some. The profile shows over 450,000 clones, about 89% of them singletons. Study-wide results and caveats: Vaccine and placebo recipients had similar non-spike TCR breadth.

Notes on this clone: Its antigen is not known.

As to treatment: around 19 received Ad26.COV2.S at low or high dose, single or two shots; about 5 received placebo; per-sample allocation not given. Samples analyzed were those drawn on day 63 after the first vaccine or placebo injection. An Ad26 vector carrying the Wuhan-strain SARS-CoV-2 spike served as the vaccine. This TCR was recovered from a person aged 18-60 years who received the Ad26.COV2.S COVID-19 vaccine or a placebo. The sequences come from peripheral blood, collected in a trial of Ad26.COV2.S vaccine versus placebo.

CDR3 in DNA: TGTGCCAGCAGCTCACCAGCCGCTATGGCCCCACTTACGCAGTATTTT. Protein product: CASSSPAAMAPLTQYF. The chain links TRBV7-3 to TRBJ2-3; D call uncertain. Germline V lookup: CDR1 SGHTA, CDR2 FQGTGA. This CDR3 comprises 16 residues. The V and J ends lost 4 bases and 8 bases respectively, with 22 bases between them.